This TCR beta chain was identified during a study of T cells after yellow fever vaccination. Looking at the study overall: It was SMART-Seq v4 Ultra Low Input that prepared the fractions with low cell numbers. Study-wide results and caveats: Subsequent to the booster, the majority of primary-vaccination clones reappeared (roughly 97% CD4, around 85% CD8).

A process of 5'RACE template switching, which added a universal primer site and UMIs, was used to make TCR cDNA. TCRdb called the 5' RACE reads again in MiXCR, with one record for every CDR3 protein. The sample holds fewer than 450,000 distinct CDR3 sequences, about 7.8% seen once. As regards this clonotype: No antigen is known for it.

This CDR3 contains 16 residues. The V end was cut by 7 bases, the J end by 5 bases, with 21 bases between. This clonotype was obtained from a man aged 18 to 29 who received the YFV17D yellow fever vaccine. V usage is TRBV23-1 and J usage is TRBJ1-5; D perhaps matches TRBD1 (5 bases). TRBV23-1 is identified as an open reading frame with a role that is uncertain. Specimen: PBMCs, collected about 41 days after the first yellow fever vaccination. This CDR3 reads CASTASPRTPYQPQHF. CDR3 nucleotide sequence: TGCGCCAGCACCGCTTCCCCCCGGACACCCTATCAGCCCCAGCATTTT.